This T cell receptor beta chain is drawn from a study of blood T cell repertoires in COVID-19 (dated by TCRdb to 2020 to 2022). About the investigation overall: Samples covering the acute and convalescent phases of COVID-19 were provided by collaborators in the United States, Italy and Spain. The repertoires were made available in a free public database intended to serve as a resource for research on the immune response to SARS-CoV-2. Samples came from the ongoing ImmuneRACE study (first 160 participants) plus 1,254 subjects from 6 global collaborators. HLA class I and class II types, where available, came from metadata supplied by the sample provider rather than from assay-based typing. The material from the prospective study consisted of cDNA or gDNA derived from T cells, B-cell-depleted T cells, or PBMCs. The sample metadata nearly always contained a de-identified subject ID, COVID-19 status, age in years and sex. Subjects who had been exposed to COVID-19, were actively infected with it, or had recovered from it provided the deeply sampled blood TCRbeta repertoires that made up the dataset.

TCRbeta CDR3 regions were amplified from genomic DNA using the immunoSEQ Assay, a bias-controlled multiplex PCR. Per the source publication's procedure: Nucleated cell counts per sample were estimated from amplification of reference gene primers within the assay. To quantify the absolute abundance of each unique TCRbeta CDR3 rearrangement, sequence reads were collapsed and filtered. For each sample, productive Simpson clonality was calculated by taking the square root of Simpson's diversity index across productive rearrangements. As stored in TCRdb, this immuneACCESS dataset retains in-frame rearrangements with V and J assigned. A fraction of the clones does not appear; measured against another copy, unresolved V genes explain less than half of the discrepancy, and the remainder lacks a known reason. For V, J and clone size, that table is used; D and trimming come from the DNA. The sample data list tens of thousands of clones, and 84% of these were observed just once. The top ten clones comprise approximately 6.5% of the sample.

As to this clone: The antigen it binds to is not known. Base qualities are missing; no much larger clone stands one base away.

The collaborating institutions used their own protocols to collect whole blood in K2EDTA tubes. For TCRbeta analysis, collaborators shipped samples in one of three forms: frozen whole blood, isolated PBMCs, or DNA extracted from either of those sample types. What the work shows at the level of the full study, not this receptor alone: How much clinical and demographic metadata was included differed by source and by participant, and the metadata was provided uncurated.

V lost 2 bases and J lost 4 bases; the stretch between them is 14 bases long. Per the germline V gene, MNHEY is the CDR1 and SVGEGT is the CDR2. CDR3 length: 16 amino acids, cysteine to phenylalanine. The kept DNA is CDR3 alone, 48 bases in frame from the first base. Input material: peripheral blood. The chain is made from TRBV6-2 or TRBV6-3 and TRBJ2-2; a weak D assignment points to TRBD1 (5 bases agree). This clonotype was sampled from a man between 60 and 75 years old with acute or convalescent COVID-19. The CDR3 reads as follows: CASSYDFYGATGELFF. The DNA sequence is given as TGTGCCAGCAGTTACGACTTCTATGGGGCCACCGGGGAGCTGTTTTTT.